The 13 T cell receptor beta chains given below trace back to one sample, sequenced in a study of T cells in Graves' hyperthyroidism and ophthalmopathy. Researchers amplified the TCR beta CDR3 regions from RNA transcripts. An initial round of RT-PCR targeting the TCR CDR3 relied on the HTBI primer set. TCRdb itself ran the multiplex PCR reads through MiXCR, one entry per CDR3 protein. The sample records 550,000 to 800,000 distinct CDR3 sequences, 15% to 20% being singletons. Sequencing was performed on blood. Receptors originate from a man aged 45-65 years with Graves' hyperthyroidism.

The CDR3 sequence is CASSEWGLAEKSSYNEQFF. CDR3 sequence (DNA): TGTGCCAGCAGTGAATGGGGACTAGCGGAGAAAAGCTCCTACAATGAGCAGTTCTTC. The V call is TRBV2, the J call TRBJ2-1; 11 nucleotides match TRBD2. In germline, CDR1 is SNHLY, CDR2 FYNNEI. The CDR3 length is 19 residues. Germline trimming cut 2 bases from V and 0 bases from J; bases unmatched to any gene: 9.

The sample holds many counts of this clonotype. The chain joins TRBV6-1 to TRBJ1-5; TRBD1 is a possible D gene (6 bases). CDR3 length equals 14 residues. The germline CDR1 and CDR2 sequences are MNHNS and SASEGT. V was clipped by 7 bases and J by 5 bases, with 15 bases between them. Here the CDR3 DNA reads TGTGCCAGCACTCATTCAGGGGCGGATCAGCCCCAGCATTTT. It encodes CASTHSGADQPQHF.

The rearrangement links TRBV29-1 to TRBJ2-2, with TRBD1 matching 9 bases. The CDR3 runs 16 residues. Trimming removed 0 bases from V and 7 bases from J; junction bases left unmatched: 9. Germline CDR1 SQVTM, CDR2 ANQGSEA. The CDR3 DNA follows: TGCAGCGTTGAAGATCAGGAGGGACAGGGCATCGGGGAGCTGTTTTTT. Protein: CSVEDQEGQGIGELFF.

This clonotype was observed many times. CDR3 protein: CASKISGQVNQPQHF. The DNA for the CDR3 is TGTGCCAGTAAGATCTCGGGACAGGTCAATCAGCCCCAGCATTTT. The chain recombines TRBV19 with TRBJ1-5, with TRBD1 identical over 8 bases. Germline V gives CDR1 LNHDA, CDR2 SQIVND (reference sequence). J lost 3 bases, V lost 7 bases, and 8 bases had no gene match. CDR3 size: 15 residues. The variable domain in full, with the rest retrieved from reference TRBV19 and TRBJ1-5, is DGGITQSPKYLFRKEGQNVTLSCEQNLNHDAMYWYRQDPGQGLRLIYYSQIVNDFQKGDIAEGYSVSREKKESFPLTVTSAQKNPTAFYLCASKISGQVNQPQHFGDGTRLSIL.

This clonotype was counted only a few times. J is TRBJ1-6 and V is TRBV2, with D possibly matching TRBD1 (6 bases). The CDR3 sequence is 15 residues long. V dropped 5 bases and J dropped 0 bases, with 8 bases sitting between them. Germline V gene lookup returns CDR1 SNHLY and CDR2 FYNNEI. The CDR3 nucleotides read TGTGCCAGCAGTCACAGGGTCTCCTATAATTCACCCCTCCACTTT. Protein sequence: CASSHRVSYNSPLHF.

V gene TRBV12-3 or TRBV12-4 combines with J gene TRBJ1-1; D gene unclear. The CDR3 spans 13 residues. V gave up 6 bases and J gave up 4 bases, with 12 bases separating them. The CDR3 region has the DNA TGTGCCAGCAGCGTAGGGTGGACCACTGAAGCTTTCTTT. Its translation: CASSVGWTTEAFF.

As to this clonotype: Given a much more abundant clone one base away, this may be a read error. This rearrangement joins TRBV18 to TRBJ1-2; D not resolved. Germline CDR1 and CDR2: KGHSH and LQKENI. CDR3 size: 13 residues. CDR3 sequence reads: CASSTPLGKGYTF. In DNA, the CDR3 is TGTGCCAGCTCAACACCGTTGGGGAAAGGCTACACCTTC.

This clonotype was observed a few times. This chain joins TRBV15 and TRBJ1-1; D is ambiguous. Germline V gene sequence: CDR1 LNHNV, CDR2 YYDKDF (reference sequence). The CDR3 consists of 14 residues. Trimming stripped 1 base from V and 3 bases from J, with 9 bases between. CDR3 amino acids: CATSRASIDTEAFF. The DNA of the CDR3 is TGTGCCACCAGCAGAGCATCTATAGACACTGAAGCTTTCTTT.

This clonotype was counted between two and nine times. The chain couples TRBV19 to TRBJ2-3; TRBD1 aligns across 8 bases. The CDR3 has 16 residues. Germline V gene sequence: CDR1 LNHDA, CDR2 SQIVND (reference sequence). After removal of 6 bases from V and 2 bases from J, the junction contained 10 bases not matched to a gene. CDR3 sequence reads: CASSQPGQAFTDTQYF. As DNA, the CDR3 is TGTGCCAGTAGCCAACCGGGACAGGCGTTCACAGATACGCAGTATTTT.

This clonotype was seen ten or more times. CDR3 sequence reads: CATTTGGLQETQYF. DNA for the CDR3: TGTGCCACTACCACGGGCGGACTTCAAGAGACCCAGTACTTC. The genes are TRBV15 and TRBJ2-5, with D possibly TRBD2 on 5 matching bases. The CDR3 loop spans 14 amino acids. The V gene lost 9 bases and the J gene lost 2 bases, with 16 bases spanning the gap. Per germline, CDR1 LNHNV and CDR2 YYDKDF (reference sequence).

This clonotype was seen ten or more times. CDR3 sequence: CASRPSGGRSPLHF. The CDR3, as DNA: TGTGCCAGCAGACCATCAGGGGGCAGGTCACCCCTCCACTTT. The chain has TRBV7-2 and TRBJ1-6; the match to TRBD1 covers 8 bases. This CDR3 is built from 14 residues. Trimming cost V 6 bases and J 10 bases; bases outside gene matches: 8. The V gene's germline CDR1 is SGHTA and CDR2 FQGNSA.

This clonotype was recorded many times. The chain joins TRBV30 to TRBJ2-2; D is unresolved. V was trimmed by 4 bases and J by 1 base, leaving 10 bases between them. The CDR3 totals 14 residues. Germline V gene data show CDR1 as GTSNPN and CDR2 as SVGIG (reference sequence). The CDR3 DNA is TGTGCCTGGAATAAGAAGGGGAACACCGGGGAGCTGTTTTTT. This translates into CAWNKKGNTGELFF.

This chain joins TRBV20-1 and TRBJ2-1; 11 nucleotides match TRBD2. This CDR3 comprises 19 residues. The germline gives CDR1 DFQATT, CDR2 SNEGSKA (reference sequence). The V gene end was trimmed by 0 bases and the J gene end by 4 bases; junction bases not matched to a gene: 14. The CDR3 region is CSARETLVGSGRGYNEQFF. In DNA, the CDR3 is TGCAGTGCTAGAGAGACCTTGGTCGGTAGCGGGAGGGGATACAATGAGCAGTTCTTC.